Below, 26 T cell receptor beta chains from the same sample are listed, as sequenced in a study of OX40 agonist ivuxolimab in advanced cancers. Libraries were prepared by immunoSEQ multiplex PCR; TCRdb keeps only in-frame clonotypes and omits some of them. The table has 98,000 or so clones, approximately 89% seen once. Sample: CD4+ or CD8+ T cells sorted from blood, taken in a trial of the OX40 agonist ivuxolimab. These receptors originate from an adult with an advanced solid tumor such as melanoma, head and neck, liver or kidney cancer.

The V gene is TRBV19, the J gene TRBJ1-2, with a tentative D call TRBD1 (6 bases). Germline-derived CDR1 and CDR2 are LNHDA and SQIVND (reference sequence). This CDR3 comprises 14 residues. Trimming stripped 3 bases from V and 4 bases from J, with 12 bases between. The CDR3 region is CASSIRTATYGYTF. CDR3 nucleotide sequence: TGTGCCAGTAGTATCAGGACAGCTACCTATGGCTACACCTTC.

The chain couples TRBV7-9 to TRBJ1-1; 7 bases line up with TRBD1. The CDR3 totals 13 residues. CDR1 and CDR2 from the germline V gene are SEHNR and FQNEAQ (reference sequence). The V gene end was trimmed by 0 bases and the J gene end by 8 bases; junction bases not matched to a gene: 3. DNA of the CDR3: TGTGCCAGCAGCTTAGCGTGGACAGGCGAAGCTTTCTTT. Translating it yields CASSLAWTGEAFF.

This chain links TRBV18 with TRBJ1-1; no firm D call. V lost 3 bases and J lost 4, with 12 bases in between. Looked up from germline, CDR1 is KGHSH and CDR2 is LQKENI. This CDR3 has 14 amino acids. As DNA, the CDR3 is TGTGCCAGCTCACCCCCCGGGGTGGTCACTGAAGCTTTCTTT. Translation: CASSPPGVVTEAFF.

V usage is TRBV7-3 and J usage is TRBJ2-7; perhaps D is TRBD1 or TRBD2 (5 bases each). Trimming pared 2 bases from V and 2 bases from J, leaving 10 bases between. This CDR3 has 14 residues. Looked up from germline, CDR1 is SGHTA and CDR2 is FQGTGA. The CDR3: CASSLSGTPYEQYF. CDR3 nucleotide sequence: TGTGCCAGCAGCTTATCGGGGACGCCCTACGAGCAGTACTTC.

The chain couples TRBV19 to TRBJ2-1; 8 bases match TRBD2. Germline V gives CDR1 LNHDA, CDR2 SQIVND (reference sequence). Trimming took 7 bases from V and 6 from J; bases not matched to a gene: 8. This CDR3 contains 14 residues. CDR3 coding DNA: TGTGCCAGTAACGACGGGGGGGCCCCCAATGAGCAGTTCTTC. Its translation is CASNDGGAPNEQFF.

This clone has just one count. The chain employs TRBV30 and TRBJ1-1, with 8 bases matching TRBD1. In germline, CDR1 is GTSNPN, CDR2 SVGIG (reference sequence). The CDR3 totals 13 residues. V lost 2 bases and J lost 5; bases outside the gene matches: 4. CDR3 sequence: CAWSQTGVTEAFF. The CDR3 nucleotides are TGTGCCTGGAGTCAGACAGGGGTTACTGAAGCTTTCTTT.

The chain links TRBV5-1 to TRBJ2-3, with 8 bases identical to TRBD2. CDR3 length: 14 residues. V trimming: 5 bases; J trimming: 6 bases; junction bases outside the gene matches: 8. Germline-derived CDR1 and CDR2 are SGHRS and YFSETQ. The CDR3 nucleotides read TGCGCCAGCAGTTCCGGGACTAGTACGGATACGCAGTATTTT. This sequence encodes CASSSGTSTDTQYF.

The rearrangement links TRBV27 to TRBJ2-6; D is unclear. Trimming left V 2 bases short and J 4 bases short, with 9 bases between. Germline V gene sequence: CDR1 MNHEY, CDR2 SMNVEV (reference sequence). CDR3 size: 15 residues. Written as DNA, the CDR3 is TGTGCCAGCAGTTTAGCGCTGTGGGGGGCCAACGTCCTGACTTTC. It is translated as CASSLALWGANVLTF.

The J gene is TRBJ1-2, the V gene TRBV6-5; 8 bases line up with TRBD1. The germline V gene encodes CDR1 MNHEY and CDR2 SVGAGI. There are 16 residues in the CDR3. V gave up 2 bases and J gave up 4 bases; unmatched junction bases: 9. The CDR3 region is CASSYRNRGWAYGYTF. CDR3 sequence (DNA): TGTGCCAGCAGTTACCGCAACAGGGGGTGGGCCTATGGCTACACCTTC.

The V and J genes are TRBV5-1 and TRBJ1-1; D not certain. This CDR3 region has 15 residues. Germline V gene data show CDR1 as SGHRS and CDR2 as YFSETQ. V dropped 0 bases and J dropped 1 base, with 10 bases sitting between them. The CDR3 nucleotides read TGCGCCAGCAGCTTGGAAGGCCGAAAGAACACTGAAGCTTTCTTT. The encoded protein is CASSLEGRKNTEAFF.

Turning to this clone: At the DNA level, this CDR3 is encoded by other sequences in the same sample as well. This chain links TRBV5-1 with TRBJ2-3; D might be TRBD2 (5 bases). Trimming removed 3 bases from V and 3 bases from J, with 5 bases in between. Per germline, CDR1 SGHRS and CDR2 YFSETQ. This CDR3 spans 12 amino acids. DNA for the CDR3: TGCGCCAGCAGCTCGGGAACAGATACGCAGTATTTT. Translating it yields CASSSGTDTQYF.

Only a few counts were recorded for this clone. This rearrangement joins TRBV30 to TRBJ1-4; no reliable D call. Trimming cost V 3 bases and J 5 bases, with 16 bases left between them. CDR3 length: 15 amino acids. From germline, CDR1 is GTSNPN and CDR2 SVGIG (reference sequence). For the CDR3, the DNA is TGTGCCTGGAGAATATGGGAGTTTGGGAATGAAAAACTGTTTTTT. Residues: CAWRIWEFGNEKLFF. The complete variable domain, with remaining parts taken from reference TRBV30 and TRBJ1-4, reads SQTIHQWPATLVQPVGSPLSLECTVEGTSNPNLYWYRQAAGRGLQLLFYSVGIGQISSEVPQNLSASRPQDRQFILSSKKLLLSDSGFYLCAWRIWEFGNEKLFFGSGTQLSVL.

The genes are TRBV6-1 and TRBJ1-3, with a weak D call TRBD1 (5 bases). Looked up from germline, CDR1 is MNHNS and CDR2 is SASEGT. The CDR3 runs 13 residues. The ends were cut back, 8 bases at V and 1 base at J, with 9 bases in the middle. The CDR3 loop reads CASEQVSGNTIYF. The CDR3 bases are TGTGCCAGCGAACAGGTATCTGGAAACACCATATATTTT.

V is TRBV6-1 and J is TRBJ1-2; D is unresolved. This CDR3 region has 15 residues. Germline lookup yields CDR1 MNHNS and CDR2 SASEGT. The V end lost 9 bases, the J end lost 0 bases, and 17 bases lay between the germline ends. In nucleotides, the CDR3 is TGTGCCAGTATCCAGTTCGCTGAACCTAACTATGGCTACACCTTC. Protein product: CASIQFAEPNYGYTF.

Written as DNA, the CDR3 is TGCGCCAGCAGCCAAACACAGGGTTGGGCCTACGAGCAGTACTTC. It yields the protein CASSQTQGWAYEQYF. The V call is TRBV4-1, the J call TRBJ2-7; possible D gene TRBD1, 6 bases. Trimming took off 2 bases at V and 2 bases at J, with 13 bases between the two ends. Germline V gene sequence: CDR1 MGHRA, CDR2 YSYEKL. The length of the CDR3 is 15 residues.

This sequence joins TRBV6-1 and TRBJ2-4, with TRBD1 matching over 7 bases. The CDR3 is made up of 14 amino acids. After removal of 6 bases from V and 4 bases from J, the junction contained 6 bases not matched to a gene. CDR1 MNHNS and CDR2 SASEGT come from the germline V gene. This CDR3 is CASSRDREKNIQYF. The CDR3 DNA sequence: TGTGCCAGCAGCAGGGACAGAGAAAAAAACATTCAGTACTTC.

CDR3 amino acids: CASSEEGGGRAMNEQFF. The CDR3, as DNA: TGTGCCAGCAGTGAAGAGGGGGGCGGGAGGGCCATGAATGAGCAGTTCTTC. The chain links TRBV6-1 to TRBJ2-1; TRBD2 matches at 9 bases. The CDR3 is made up of 17 amino acids. Germline V gives CDR1 MNHNS, CDR2 SASEGT. V was clipped by 1 base and J by 7 bases; unmatched bases: 11.

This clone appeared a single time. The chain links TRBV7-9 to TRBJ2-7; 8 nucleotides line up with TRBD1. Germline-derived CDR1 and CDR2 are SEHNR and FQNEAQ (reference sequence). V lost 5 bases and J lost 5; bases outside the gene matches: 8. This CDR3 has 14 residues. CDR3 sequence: CASSLDRAGDEQYF. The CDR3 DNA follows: TGTGCCAGCAGCCTGGACAGGGCGGGCGACGAGCAGTACTTC. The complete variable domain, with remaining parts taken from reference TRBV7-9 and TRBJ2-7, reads DTGVSQNPRHKITKRGQNVTFRCDPISEHNRLYWYRQTLGQGPEFLTYFQNEAQLEKSRLLSDRFSAERPKGSFSTLEIQRTEQGDSAMYLCASSLDRAGDEQYFGPGTRLTVT.

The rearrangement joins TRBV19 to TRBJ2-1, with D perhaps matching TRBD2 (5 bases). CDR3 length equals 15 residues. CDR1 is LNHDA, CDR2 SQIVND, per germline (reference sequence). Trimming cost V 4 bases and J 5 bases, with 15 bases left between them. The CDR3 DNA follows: TGTGCCAGTAGTAAGCCCCCCCTCGGGAACAATGAGCAGTTCTTC. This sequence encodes CASSKPPLGNNEQFF.

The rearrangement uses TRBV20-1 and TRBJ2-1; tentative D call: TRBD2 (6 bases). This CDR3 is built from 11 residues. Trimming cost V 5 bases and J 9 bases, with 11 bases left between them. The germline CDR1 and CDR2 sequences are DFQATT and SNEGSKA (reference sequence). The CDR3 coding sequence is TGCAGTGCTTCCAACGGGGGTGAGCAGTTCTTC. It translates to CSASNGGEQFF.

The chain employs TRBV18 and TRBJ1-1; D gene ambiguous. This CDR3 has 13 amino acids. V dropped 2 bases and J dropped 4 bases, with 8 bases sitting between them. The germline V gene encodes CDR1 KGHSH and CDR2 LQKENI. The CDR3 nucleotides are TGTGCCAGCTCACCAAAGGCGGGCACTGAAGCTTTCTTT. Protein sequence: CASSPKAGTEAFF. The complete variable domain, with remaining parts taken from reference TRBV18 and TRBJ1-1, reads NAGVMQNPRHLVRRRGQEARLRCSPMKGHSHVYWYRQLPEEGLKFMVYLQKENIIDESGMPKERFSAEFPKEGPSILRIQQVVRGDSAAYFCASSPKAGTEAFFGQGTRLTVV.

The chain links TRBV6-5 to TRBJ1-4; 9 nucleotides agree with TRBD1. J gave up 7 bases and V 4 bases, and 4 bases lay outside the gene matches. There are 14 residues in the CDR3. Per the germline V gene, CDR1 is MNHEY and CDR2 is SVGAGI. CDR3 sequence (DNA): TGTGCCAGCAGTTTGGACAGGGGTGCTGAAAAACTGTTTTTT. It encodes CASSLDRGAEKLFF.

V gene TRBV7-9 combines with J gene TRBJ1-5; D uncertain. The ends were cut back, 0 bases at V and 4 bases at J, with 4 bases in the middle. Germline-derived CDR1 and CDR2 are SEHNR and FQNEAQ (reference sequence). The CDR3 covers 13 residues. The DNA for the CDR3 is TGTGCCAGCAGCTTAGCCGAGAATCAGCCCCAGCATTTT. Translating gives CASSLAENQPQHF.

Written as DNA, the CDR3 is TGTGCCAGCAGTGTCGGCAGGGTGGGTCAGCCCCAGCATTTT. The encoded protein is CASSVGRVGQPQHF. J is TRBJ1-5 and V is TRBV2, with a weak D call TRBD1 (5 bases). In germline, CDR1 is SNHLY, CDR2 FYNNEI. V gave up 4 bases and J gave up 6 bases, with 13 bases separating them. CDR3 length equals 14 residues.

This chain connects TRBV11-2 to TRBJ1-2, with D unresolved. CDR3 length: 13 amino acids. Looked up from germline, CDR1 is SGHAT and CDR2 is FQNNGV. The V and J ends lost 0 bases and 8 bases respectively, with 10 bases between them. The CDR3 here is CASSLDVGQGYTF. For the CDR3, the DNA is TGTGCCAGCAGCTTAGACGTAGGGCAAGGCTACACCTTC.

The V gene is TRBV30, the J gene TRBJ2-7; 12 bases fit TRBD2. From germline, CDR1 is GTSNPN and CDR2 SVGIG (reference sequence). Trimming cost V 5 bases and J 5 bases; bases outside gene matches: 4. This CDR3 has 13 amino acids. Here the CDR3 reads CAWDRTSGNEQYF. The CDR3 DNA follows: TGTGCCTGGGATAGGACTAGCGGGAACGAGCAGTACTTC. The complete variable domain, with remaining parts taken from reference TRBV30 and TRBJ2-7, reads SQTIHQWPATLVQPVGSPLSLECTVEGTSNPNLYWYRQAAGRGLQLLFYSVGIGQISSEVPQNLSASRPQDRQFILSSKKLLLSDSGFYLCAWDRTSGNEQYFGPGTRLTVT.